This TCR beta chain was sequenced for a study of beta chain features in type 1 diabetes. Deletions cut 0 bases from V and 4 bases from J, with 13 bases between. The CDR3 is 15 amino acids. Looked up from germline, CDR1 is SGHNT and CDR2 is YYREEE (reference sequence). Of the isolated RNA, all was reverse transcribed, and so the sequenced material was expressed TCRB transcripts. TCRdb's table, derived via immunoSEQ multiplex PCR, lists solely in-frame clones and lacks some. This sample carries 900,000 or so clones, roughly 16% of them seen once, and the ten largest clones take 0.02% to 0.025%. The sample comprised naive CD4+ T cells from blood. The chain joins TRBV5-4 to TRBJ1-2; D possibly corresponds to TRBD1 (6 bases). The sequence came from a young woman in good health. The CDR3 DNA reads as TGTGCCAGCAGCTTGGAGGGGGGATATGCCTATGGCTACACCTTC. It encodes CASSLEGGYAYGYTF.